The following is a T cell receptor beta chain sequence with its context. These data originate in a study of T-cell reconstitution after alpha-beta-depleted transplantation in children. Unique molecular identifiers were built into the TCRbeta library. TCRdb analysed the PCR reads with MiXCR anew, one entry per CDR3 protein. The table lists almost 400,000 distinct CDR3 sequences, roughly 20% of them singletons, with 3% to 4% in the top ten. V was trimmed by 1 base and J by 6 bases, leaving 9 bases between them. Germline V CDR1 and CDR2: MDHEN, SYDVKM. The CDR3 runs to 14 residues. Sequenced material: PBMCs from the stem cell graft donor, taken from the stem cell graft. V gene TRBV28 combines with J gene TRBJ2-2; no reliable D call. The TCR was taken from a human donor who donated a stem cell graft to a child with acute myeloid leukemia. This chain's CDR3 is CASSLLYRAGELFF. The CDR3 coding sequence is TGTGCCAGCAGTTTATTGTACAGAGCCGGGGAGCTGTTTTTT.